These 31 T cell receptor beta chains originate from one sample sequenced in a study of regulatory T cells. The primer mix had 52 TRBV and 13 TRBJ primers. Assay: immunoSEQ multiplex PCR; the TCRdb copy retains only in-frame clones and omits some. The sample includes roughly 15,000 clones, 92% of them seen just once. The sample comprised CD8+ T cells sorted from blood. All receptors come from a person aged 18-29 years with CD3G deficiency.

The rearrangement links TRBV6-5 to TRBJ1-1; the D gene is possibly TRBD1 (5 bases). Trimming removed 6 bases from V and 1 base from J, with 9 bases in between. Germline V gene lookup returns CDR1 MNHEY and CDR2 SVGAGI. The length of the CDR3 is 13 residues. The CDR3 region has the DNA TGTGCCAGCAGAATGACAGCGAACACTGAAGCTTTCTTT. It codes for CASRMTANTEAFF.

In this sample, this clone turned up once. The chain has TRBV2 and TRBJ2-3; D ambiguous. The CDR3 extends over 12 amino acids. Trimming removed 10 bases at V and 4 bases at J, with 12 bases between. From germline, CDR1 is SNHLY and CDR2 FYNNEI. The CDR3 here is CATVALPDTQYF. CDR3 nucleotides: TGTGCCACCGTCGCTCTGCCAGATACGCAGTATTTT.

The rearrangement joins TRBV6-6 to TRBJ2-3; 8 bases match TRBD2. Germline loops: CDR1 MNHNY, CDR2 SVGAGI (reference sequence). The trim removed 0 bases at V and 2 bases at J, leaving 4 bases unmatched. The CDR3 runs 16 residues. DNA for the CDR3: TGTGCCAGCAGTTACTCCCGCGGGGGGTCCACAGATACGCAGTATTTT. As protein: CASSYSRGGSTDTQYF.

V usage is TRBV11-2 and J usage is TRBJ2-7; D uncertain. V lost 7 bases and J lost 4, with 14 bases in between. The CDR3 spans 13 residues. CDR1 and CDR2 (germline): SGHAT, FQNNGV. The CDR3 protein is CASTSSDNYEQYF. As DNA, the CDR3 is TGTGCCAGCACCTCATCCGATAATTACGAGCAGTACTTC.

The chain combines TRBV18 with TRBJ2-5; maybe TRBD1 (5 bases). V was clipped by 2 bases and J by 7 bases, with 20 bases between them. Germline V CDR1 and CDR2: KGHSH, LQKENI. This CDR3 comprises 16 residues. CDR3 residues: CASSPGLGHRDRTQYF. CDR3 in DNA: TGTGCCAGCTCACCAGGGTTAGGACACCGTGACCGGACCCAGTACTTC.

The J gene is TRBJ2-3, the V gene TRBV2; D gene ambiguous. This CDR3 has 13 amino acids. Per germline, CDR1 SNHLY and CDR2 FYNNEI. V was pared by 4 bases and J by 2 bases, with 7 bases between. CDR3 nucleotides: TGTGCCAGCAGTGGAGGCGACACAGATACGCAGTATTTT. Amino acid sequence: CASSGGDTDTQYF.

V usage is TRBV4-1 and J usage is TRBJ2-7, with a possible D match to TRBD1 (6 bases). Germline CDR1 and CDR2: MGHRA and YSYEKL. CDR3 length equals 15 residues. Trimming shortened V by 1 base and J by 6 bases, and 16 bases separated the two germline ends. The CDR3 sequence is CASSQAQDSRSEQYF. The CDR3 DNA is TGCGCCAGCAGCCAAGCCCAGGACAGCCGTAGCGAGCAGTACTTC.

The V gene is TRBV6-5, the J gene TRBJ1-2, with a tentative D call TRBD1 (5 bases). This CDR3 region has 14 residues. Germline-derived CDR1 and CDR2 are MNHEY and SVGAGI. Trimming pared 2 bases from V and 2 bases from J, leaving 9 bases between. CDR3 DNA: TGTGCCAGCAGTTACGGGGGGGACAACTATGGCTACACCTTC. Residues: CASSYGGDNYGYTF.

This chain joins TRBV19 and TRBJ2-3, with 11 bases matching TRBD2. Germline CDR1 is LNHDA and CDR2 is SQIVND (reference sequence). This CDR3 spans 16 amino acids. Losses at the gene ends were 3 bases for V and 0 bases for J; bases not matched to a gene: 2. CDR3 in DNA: TGTGCCAGTAGTATCGGGACTAGCGGAAGCACAGATACGCAGTATTTT. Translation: CASSIGTSGSTDTQYF.

The CDR3 nucleotides are TGTGCCAGCAGTTTGGGACAGGGAGACGATACGCAGTATTTT. Translating gives CASSLGQGDDTQYF. This chain uses TRBV27 with TRBJ2-3; 9 nucleotides align to TRBD1. Germline V gene data show CDR1 as MNHEY and CDR2 as SMNVEV (reference sequence). The CDR3 contains 14 residues. Trimming took 3 bases from V and 6 from J; bases not matched to a gene: 4.

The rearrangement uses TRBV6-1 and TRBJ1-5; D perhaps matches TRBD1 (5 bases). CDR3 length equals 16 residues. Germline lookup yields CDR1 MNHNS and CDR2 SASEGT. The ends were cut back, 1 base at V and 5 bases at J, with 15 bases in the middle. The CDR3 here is CASSEGGQIFDQPQHF. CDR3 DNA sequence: TGTGCCAGCAGTGAAGGGGGCCAAATCTTTGATCAGCCCCAGCATTTT.

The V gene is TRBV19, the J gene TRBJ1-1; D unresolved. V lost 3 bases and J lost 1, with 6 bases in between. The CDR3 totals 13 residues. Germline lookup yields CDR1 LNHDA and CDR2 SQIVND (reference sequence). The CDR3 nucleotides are TGTGCCAGTAGTATGGTTCGGAACACTGAAGCTTTCTTT. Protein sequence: CASSMVRNTEAFF.

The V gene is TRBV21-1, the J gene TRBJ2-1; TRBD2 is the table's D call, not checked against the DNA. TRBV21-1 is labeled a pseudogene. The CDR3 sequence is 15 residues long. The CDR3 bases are TGTGCCAGCAGCAAAGACGTGAGGGCCTACAATGAGCAGTTCTTC. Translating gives CASSKDVRAYNEQFF.

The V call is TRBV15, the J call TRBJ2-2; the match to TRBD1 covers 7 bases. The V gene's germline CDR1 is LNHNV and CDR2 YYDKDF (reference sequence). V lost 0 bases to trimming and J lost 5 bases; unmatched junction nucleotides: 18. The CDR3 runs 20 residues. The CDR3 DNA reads TGTGCCACCAGCAGAGATCAGGAGTGGATGGGGCCAGGGGGTACCGGGGAGCTGTTTTTT. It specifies CATSRDQEWMGPGGTGELFF.

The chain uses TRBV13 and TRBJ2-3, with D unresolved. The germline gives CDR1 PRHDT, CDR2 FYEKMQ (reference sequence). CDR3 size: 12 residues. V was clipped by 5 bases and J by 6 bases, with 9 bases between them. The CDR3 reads CASSPRKDTQYF. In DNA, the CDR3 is TGTGCCAGCAGCCCCCGTAAGGATACGCAGTATTTT.

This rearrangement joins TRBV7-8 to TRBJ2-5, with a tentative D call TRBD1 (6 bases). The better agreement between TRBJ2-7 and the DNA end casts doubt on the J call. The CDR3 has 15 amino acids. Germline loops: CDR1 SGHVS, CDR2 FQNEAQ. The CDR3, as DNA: TGTGCCAGCAGCATTCTCCCCGGGACAATCTACGAGCAGTACTTC. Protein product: CASSILPGTIYEQYF.

The CDR3 DNA follows: TGTGCCACCAGCAGTGTCACACAGGGTTTGACCGGGGAGCTGTTTTTT. This sequence encodes CATSSVTQGLTGELFF. The chain recombines TRBV15 with TRBJ2-2; tentative D call: TRBD1 (6 bases). Deletions cut 3 bases from V and 5 bases from J, with 16 bases between. This CDR3 has 16 residues. The germline CDR1 and CDR2 sequences are LNHNV and YYDKDF (reference sequence). Looking up the rest from reference TRBV15 and TRBJ2-2 gives the full variable domain: DAMVIQNPRYQVTQFGKPVTLSCSQTLNHNVMYWYQQKSSQAPKLLFHYYDKDFNNEADTPDNFQSRRPNTSFCFLDIRSPGLGDTAMYLCATSSVTQGLTGELFFGEGSRLTVL.

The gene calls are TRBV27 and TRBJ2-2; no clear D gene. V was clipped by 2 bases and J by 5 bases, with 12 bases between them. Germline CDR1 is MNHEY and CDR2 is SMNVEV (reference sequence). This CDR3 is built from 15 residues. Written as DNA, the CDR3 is TGTGCCAGCAGTTTAAGGGCATGGGGAACCGGGGAGCTGTTTTTT. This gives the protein CASSLRAWGTGELFF.

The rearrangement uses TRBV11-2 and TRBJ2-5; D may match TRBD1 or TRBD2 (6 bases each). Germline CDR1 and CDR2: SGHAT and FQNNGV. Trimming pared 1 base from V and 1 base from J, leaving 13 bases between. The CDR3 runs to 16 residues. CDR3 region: CASSLGVRGPQETQYF. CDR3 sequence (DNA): TGTGCCAGCAGCTTAGGAGTCCGGGGGCCCCAAGAGACCCAGTACTTC. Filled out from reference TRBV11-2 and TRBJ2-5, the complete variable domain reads EAGVAQSPRYKIIEKRQSVAFWCNPISGHATLYWYQQILGQGPKLLIQFQNNGVVDDSQLPKDRFSAERLKGVDSTLKIQPAKLEDSAVYLCASSLGVRGPQETQYFGPGTRLLVL.

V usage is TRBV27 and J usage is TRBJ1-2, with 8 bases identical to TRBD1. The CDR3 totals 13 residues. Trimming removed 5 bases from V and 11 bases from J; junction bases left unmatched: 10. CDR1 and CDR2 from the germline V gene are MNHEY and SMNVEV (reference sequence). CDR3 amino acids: CASSPGQGLGYTF. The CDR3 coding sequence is TGTGCCAGCAGTCCCGGACAGGGATTAGGGTACACCTTC.

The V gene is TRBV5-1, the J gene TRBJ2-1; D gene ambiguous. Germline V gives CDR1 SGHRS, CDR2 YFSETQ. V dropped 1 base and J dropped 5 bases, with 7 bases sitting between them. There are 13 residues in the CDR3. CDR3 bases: TGCGCCAGCAGCTTGTATCCTGACAATGAGCAGTTCTTC. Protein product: CASSLYPDNEQFF.

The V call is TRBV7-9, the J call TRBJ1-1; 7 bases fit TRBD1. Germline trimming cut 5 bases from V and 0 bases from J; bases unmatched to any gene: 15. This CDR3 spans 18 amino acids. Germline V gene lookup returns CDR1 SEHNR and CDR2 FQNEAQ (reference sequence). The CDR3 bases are TGTGCCAGCAGCACGCGGGACAGACCAGGGGGAATGAACACTGAAGCTTTCTTT. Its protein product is CASSTRDRPGGMNTEAFF.

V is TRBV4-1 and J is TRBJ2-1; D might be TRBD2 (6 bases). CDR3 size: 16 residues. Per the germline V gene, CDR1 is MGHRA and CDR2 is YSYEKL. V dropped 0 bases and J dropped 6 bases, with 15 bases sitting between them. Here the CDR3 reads CASSQEGGAPLNEQFF. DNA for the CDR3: TGCGCCAGCAGCCAAGAGGGCGGGGCCCCCCTCAATGAGCAGTTCTTC.

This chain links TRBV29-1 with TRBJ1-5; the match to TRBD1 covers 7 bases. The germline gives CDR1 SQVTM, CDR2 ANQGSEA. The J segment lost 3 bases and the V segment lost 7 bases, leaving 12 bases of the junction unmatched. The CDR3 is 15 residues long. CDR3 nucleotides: TGCAGCGCTCCAACCGACAGGGTTGACAATCAGCCCCAGCATTTT. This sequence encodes CSAPTDRVDNQPQHF.

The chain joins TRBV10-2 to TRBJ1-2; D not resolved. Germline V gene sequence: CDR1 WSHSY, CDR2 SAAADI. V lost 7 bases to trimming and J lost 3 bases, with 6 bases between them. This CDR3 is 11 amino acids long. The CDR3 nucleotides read TGCGCCAGCAAGTCTGACTATGGCTACACCTTC. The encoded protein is CASKSDYGYTF.

CDR3 sequence: CASSPGTGEGQPQHF. As DNA, the CDR3 is TGCGCCAGCAGCCCCGGGACAGGGGAAGGACAGCCCCAGCATTTT. The chain carries TRBV4-3 and TRBJ1-5; TRBD1 matches 10 bases. The CDR3 covers 15 residues. CDR1 is LGHNA and CDR2 is YSLEER in the germline V gene. Trimming at V came to 4 bases and at J to 7 bases, leaving 7 bases not matched to a gene.

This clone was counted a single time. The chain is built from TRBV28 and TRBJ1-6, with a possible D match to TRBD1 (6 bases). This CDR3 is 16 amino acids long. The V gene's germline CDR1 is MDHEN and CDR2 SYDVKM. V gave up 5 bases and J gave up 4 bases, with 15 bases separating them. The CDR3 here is CASSTSDSPYNSPLHF. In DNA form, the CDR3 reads TGTGCCAGCAGTACCTCGGACAGCCCTTATAATTCACCCCTCCACTTT.

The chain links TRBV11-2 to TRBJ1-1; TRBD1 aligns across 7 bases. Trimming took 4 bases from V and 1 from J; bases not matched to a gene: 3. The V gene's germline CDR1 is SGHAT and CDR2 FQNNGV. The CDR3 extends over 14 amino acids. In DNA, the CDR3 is TGTGCCAGCAGCTGGGGACAGAAGAACACTGAAGCTTTCTTT. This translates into CASSWGQKNTEAFF. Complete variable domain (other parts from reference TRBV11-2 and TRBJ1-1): EAGVAQSPRYKIIEKRQSVAFWCNPISGHATLYWYQQILGQGPKLLIQFQNNGVVDDSQLPKDRFSAERLKGVDSTLKIQPAKLEDSAVYLCASSWGQKNTEAFFGQGTRLTVV.

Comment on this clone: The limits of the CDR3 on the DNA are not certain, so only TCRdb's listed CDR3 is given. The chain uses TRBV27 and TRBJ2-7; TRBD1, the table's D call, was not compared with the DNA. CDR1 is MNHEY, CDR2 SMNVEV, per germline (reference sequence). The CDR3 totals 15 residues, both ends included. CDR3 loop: CASSSSGQGFYEQYF.

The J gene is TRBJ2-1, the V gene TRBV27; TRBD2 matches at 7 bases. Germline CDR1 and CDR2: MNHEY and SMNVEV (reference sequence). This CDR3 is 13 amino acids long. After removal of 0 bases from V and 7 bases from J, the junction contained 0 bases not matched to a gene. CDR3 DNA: TGTGCCAGCAGTTTATCGGGGGGGAATGAGCAGTTCTTC. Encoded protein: CASSLSGGNEQFF.

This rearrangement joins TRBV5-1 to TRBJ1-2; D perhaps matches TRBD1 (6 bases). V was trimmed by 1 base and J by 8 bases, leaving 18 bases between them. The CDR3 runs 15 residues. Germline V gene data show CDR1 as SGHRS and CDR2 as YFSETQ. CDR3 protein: CASSLSTGTRWGYTF. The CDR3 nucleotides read TGCGCCAGCAGCTTGTCCACAGGGACGAGGTGGGGCTACACCTTC.